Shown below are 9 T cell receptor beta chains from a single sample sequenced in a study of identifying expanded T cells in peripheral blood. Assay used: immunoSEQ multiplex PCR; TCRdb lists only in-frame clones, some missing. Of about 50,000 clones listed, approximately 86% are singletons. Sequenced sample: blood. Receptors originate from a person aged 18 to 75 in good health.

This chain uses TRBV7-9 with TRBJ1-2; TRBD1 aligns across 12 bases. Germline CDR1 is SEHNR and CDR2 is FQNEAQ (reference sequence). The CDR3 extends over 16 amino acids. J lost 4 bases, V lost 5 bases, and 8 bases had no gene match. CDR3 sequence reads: CASSLGTGGSIYGYTF. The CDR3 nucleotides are TGTGCCAGCAGCCTCGGGACAGGGGGCAGTATCTATGGCTACACCTTC.

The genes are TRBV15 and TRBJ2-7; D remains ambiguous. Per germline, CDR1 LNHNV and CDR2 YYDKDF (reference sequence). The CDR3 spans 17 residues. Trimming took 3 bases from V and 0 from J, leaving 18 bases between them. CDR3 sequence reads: CATSSLPLLVSSYEQYF. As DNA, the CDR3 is TGTGCCACCAGCAGCCTCCCCCTCCTGGTAAGCTCCTACGAGCAGTACTTC.

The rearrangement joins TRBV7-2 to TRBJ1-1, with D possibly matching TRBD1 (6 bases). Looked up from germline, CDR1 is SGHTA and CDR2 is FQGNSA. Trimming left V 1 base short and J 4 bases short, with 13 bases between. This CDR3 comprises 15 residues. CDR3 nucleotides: TGTGCCAGCAGCTTAGGAGGGGGGGGAACCACTGAAGCTTTCTTT. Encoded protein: CASSLGGGGTTEAFF. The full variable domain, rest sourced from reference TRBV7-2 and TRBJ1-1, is GAGVSQSPSNKVTEKGKDVELRCDPISGHTALYWYRQSLGQGLEFLIYFQGNSAPDKSGLPSDRFSAERTGGSVSTLTIQRTQQEDSAVYLCASSLGGGGTTEAFFGQGTRLTVV.

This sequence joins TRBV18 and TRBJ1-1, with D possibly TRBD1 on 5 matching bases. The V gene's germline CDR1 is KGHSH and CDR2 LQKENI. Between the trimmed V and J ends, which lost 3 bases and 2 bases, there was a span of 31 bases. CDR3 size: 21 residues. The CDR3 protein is CASSPTGTKGFSTPGNTEAFF. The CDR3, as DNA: TGTGCCAGCTCACCCACCGGGACGAAGGGCTTTTCGACTCCAGGAAACACTGAAGCTTTCTTT.

The CDR3 here is CASSLFKGSGGSNQPQHF. CDR3 bases: TGTGCCAGCAGCTTGTTCAAGGGTTCAGGGGGAAGCAATCAGCCCCAGCATTTT. The J gene is TRBJ1-5, the V gene TRBV7-9, with 7 bases matching TRBD1. Germline CDR1 is SEHNR and CDR2 is FQNEAQ (reference sequence). The CDR3 spans 18 residues. Germline trimming cut 3 bases from V and 1 base from J; bases unmatched to any gene: 12.

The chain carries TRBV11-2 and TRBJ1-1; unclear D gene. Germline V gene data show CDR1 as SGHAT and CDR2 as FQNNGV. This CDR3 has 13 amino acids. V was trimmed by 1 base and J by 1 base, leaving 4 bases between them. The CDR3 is CASSLVPNTEAFF. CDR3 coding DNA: TGTGCCAGCAGCTTAGTCCCGAACACTGAAGCTTTCTTT.

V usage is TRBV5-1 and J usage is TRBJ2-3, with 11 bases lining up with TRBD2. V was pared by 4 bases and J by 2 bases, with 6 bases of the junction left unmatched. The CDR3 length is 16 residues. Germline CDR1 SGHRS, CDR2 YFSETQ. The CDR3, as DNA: TGCGCCAGCAGCAGGACTAGCGGGTCTTTCACAGATACGCAGTATTTT. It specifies CASSRTSGSFTDTQYF. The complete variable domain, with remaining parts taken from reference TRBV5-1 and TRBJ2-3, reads KAGVTQTPRYLIKTRGQQVTLSCSPISGHRSVSWYQQTPGQGLQFLFEYFSETQRNKGNFPGRFSGRQFSNSRSEMNVSTLELGDSALYLCASSRTSGSFTDTQYFGPGTRLTVL.

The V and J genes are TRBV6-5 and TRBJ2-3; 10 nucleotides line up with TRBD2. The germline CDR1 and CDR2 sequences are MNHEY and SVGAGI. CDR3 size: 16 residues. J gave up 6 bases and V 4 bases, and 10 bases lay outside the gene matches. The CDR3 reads CASSFLSSGGLDTQYF. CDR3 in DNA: TGTGCCAGCAGTTTCCTCTCTAGCGGGGGCTTGGATACGCAGTATTTT.

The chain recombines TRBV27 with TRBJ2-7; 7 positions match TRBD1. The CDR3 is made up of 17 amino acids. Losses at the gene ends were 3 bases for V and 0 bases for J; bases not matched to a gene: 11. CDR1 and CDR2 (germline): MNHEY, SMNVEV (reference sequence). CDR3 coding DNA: TGTGCCAGCAGTTTGAAGGGGAACAGGGGCGCCTCCTACGAGCAGTACTTC. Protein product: CASSLKGNRGASYEQYF.